This is a list of T cell receptor beta chains from one sample in a study of chemoradiotherapy in HPV16-positive cancers. Assay: immunoSEQ multiplex PCR; the TCRdb copy retains only in-frame clones and omits some. The sample contains about 12,000 clones, more than 60% of which appear only once. This sample was gathered from a patient who underwent chemoradiotherapy. The receptors shown here come from a human donor with HPV-associated anogenital cancer. The CDR3 runs from the conserved cysteine through the conserved F or W. A D gene is named only where the DNA matches it firmly. Only some rows state a clone size, as once, few, many or a class for expanded clones.

d_call: -
v_call: TRBV30
clone_size: -
cdr3_length: 14
j_call: TRBJ1-2
cdr3_aa: CAWSPAGRLYGYTF
cdr3_nt: TGTGCCTGGAGTCCGGCCGGACGGCTATATGGCTACACCTTC

d_call: -
v_call: TRBV5-7
clone_size: -
cdr3_length: 19
j_call: TRBJ2-1
cdr3_aa: CASSLKVWRGQSSYNEQFF
cdr3_nt: TGTGCCAGCAGCTTGAAGGTATGGCGCGGACAGAGCTCCTACAATGAGCAGTTCTTC

d_call: TRBD1
v_call: TRBV6-6
clone_size: -
cdr3_length: 14
j_call: TRBJ1-6
cdr3_aa: CASSYETGWSPLHF
cdr3_nt: TGTGCCAGCAGTTATGAGACAGGGTGGTCACCCCTCCACTTT

d_call: -
v_call: TRBV7-9
clone_size: -
cdr3_length: 18
j_call: TRBJ2-6
cdr3_aa: CASSFRAGATSGANVLTF
cdr3_nt: TGTGCCAGCAGCTTTCGAGCAGGGGCCACCTCTGGGGCCAACGTCCTGACTTTC

d_call: -
v_call: TRBV7-9
clone_size: few
cdr3_length: 16
j_call: TRBJ2-5
cdr3_aa: CASSFFTGGGRETQYF
cdr3_nt: TGTGCCAGCAGCTTTTTTACCGGAGGAGGGCGAGAGACCCAGTACTTC

d_call: -
v_call: TRBV11-2
clone_size: once
cdr3_length: 16
j_call: TRBJ1-1
cdr3_aa: CASSFTLGPLNTEAFF
cdr3_nt: TGTGCCAGCAGCTTCACCCTCGGCCCACTGAACACTGAAGCTTTCTTT

d_call: TRBD1
v_call: TRBV5-6
clone_size: -
cdr3_length: 14
j_call: TRBJ2-7
cdr3_aa: CASSSTGGLGEQYF
cdr3_nt: TGTGCCAGCAGCTCGACAGGGGGCCTAGGCGAGCAGTACTTC

d_call: -
v_call: TRBV5-6
clone_size: -
cdr3_length: 12
j_call: TRBJ2-2
cdr3_aa: CASSLGSGELFF
cdr3_nt: TGTGCCAGCAGCTTGGGTAGCGGGGAGCTGTTTTTT

d_call: TRBD1
v_call: TRBV29-1
clone_size: -
cdr3_length: 14
j_call: TRBJ1-1
cdr3_aa: CSVAQGGSNTEAFF
cdr3_nt: TGCAGCGTTGCTCAGGGGGGTTCGAACACTGAAGCTTTCTTT

d_call: -
v_call: TRBV7-9
clone_size: -
cdr3_length: 13
j_call: TRBJ2-2
cdr3_aa: CASSPRGTGELFF
cdr3_nt: TGTGCCAGCAGCCCCCGGGGCACCGGGGAGCTGTTTTTT

d_call: -
v_call: TRBV28
clone_size: few
cdr3_length: 14
j_call: TRBJ1-2
cdr3_aa: CASSPAGASYGYTF
cdr3_nt: TGTGCCAGCAGTCCCGCAGGGGCCAGTTATGGCTACACCTTC

d_call: -
v_call: TRBV5-8
clone_size: -
cdr3_length: 12
j_call: TRBJ1-1
cdr3_aa: CAPNDRNTEAFF
cdr3_nt: TGTGCCCCTAACGACAGGAACACTGAAGCTTTCTTT

d_call: TRBD1
v_call: TRBV19
clone_size: few
cdr3_length: 17
j_call: TRBJ1-4
cdr3_aa: CASSIGGTAATNEKLFF
cdr3_nt: TGTGCCAGTAGTATAGGCGGGACAGCGGCAACTAATGAAAAACTGTTTTTT

d_call: -
v_call: TRBV5-5
clone_size: -
cdr3_length: 12
j_call: TRBJ2-7
cdr3_aa: CASSLSEGEQYF
cdr3_nt: TGTGCCAGCAGCTTGAGTGAGGGGGAGCAGTACTTC

d_call: -
v_call: TRBV11-2
clone_size: -
cdr3_length: 14
j_call: TRBJ1-1
cdr3_aa: CASRQTYHNTEAFF
cdr3_nt: TGTGCCAGCCGGCAAACTTATCACAACACTGAAGCTTTCTTT

d_call: TRBD1
v_call: TRBV7-9
clone_size: -
cdr3_length: 15
j_call: TRBJ2-7
cdr3_aa: CASSRPQGTTYEQYF
cdr3_nt: TGTGCCAGCAGCCGACCACAGGGGACCACCTACGAGCAGTACTTC

d_call: -
v_call: TRBV6-1
clone_size: -
cdr3_length: 14
j_call: TRBJ1-2
cdr3_aa: CASSEAPPNYGYTF
cdr3_nt: TGTGCCAGCAGTGAAGCCCCACCCAACTATGGCTACACCTTC

d_call: -
v_call: TRBV7-2
clone_size: -
cdr3_length: 17
j_call: TRBJ1-5
cdr3_aa: CASSLRADDGSNQPQHF
cdr3_nt: TGTGCCAGCAGCTTAAGGGCAGATGATGGTAGCAATCAGCCCCAGCATTTT

d_call: TRBD1
v_call: TRBV5-1
clone_size: -
cdr3_length: 17
j_call: TRBJ2-2
cdr3_aa: CASSLAGQGASTGELFF
cdr3_nt: TGCGCCAGCAGCTTGGCGGGGCAGGGGGCTAGTACCGGGGAGCTGTTTTTT

d_call: -
v_call: TRBV7-9
clone_size: few
cdr3_length: 13
j_call: TRBJ1-5
cdr3_aa: CASSEGGNQPQHF
cdr3_nt: TGTGCCAGCAGCGAGGGGGGCAATCAGCCCCAGCATTTT

d_call: TRBD1
v_call: TRBV5-1
clone_size: -
cdr3_length: 15
j_call: TRBJ1-6
cdr3_aa: CASSPGQGPNSPLHF
cdr3_nt: TGCGCCAGCAGCCCTGGACAGGGCCCTAATTCACCCCTCCACTTT

d_call: -
v_call: TRBV15
clone_size: once
cdr3_length: 16
j_call: TRBJ2-1
cdr3_aa: CATGGLLGTVINEQFF
cdr3_nt: TGTGCCACCGGAGGGCTCTTGGGGACTGTAATCAATGAGCAGTTCTTC

d_call: TRBD1
v_call: TRBV5-6
clone_size: -
cdr3_length: 13
j_call: TRBJ2-7
cdr3_aa: CASIRTGAHEQYF
cdr3_nt: TGTGCCAGCATTCGGACAGGGGCCCACGAGCAGTACTTC

d_call: -
v_call: TRBV29-1
clone_size: -
cdr3_length: 11
j_call: TRBJ2-1
cdr3_aa: CSAQKIEVEFF
cdr3_nt: TGCAGCGCCCAGAAGATAGAGGTGGAGTTCTTC

d_call: -
v_call: TRBV5-1
clone_size: -
cdr3_length: 15
j_call: TRBJ1-4
cdr3_aa: CASRGGSATNEKLFF
cdr3_nt: TGCGCCAGCAGGGGGGGGAGTGCAACTAATGAAAAACTGTTTTTT

d_call: TRBD2
v_call: TRBV5-1
clone_size: -
cdr3_length: 16
j_call: TRBJ2-3
cdr3_aa: CASSLGTSGEADTQYF
cdr3_nt: TGCGCCAGCAGCTTGGGGACTAGCGGGGAAGCAGATACGCAGTATTTT

d_call: TRBD2
v_call: TRBV19
clone_size: -
cdr3_length: 15
j_call: TRBJ2-7
cdr3_aa: CASTPGLAGSGEQYF
cdr3_nt: TGTGCCAGTACCCCGGGACTAGCGGGTTCTGGAGAGCAGTACTTC

d_call: -
v_call: TRBV6-5
clone_size: -
cdr3_length: 16
j_call: TRBJ1-2
cdr3_aa: CASSYSTGNTYYGYTF
cdr3_nt: TGTGCCAGCAGTTACTCAACAGGGAACACTTACTATGGCTACACCTTC

d_call: TRBD1
v_call: TRBV13
clone_size: -
cdr3_length: 16
j_call: TRBJ2-7
cdr3_aa: CASSLAGTGGRYEQYF
cdr3_nt: TGTGCCAGCAGCTTAGCTGGGACAGGGGGTCGTTACGAGCAGTACTTC

d_call: TRBD2
v_call: TRBV19
clone_size: -
cdr3_length: 17
j_call: TRBJ2-1
cdr3_aa: CASSIVTNLAGGNEQFF
cdr3_nt: TGTGCCAGTAGTATAGTCACCAACCTAGCGGGAGGTAATGAGCAGTTCTTC

d_call: TRBD1
v_call: TRBV27
clone_size: -
cdr3_length: 13
j_call: TRBJ1-2
cdr3_aa: CASSSTGEGGYTF
cdr3_nt: TGTGCCAGCAGTTCGACAGGGGAGGGTGGCTACACCTTC

d_call: -
v_call: TRBV7-2
clone_size: few
cdr3_length: 13
j_call: TRBJ1-1
cdr3_aa: CASSLIAAGGAFF
cdr3_nt: TGTGCCAGCAGCTTAATAGCGGCCGGCGGAGCTTTCTTT

d_call: TRBD1
v_call: TRBV6-1
clone_size: -
cdr3_length: 15
j_call: TRBJ2-4
cdr3_aa: CASRAMTGNKNIQYF
cdr3_nt: TGTGCCAGCAGGGCTATGACAGGGAACAAAAACATTCAGTACTTC

d_call: TRBD1
v_call: TRBV19
clone_size: -
cdr3_length: 14
j_call: TRBJ1-1
cdr3_aa: CASSIGQGGTEAFF
cdr3_nt: TGTGCCAGTAGTATTGGGCAGGGGGGCACTGAAGCTTTCTTT

d_call: TRBD1
v_call: TRBV9
clone_size: -
cdr3_length: 14
j_call: TRBJ1-4
cdr3_aa: CASSTGTGTFKLFF
cdr3_nt: TGTGCCAGCAGCACCGGGACAGGGACGTTTAAACTGTTTTTT

d_call: TRBD2
v_call: TRBV19
clone_size: -
cdr3_length: 17
j_call: TRBJ2-2
cdr3_aa: CASSKWHAGAAGGELFF
cdr3_nt: TGTGCCAGTAGTAAGTGGCACGCGGGAGCCGCAGGCGGGGAGCTGTTTTTT

d_call: -
v_call: TRBV6-1
clone_size: -
cdr3_length: 15
j_call: TRBJ2-2
cdr3_aa: CASSEARGWTGELFF
cdr3_nt: TGTGCCAGCAGTGAAGCGAGGGGGTGGACCGGGGAGCTGTTTTTT

d_call: -
v_call: TRBV2
clone_size: few
cdr3_length: 13
j_call: TRBJ2-7
cdr3_aa: CASSDRGFNEQYF
cdr3_nt: TGTGCCAGCAGTGACCGGGGATTCAACGAGCAGTACTTC

d_call: -
v_call: TRBV19
clone_size: -
cdr3_length: 11
j_call: TRBJ2-2
cdr3_aa: CASTFRGELFF
cdr3_nt: TGTGCCAGTACCTTCCGGGGGGAGCTGTTTTTT

d_call: -
v_call: TRBV11-1
clone_size: -
cdr3_length: 12
j_call: TRBJ2-7
cdr3_aa: CASSRMGYEQYF
cdr3_nt: TGTGCCAGCAGCCGAATGGGGTACGAGCAGTACTTC

d_call: -
v_call: TRBV5-1
clone_size: -
cdr3_length: 15
j_call: TRBJ1-2
cdr3_aa: CASSLGAGEAYGYTF
cdr3_nt: TGCGCCAGCAGCTTGGGGGCGGGGGAAGCCTATGGCTACACCTTC

d_call: TRBD2
v_call: TRBV19
clone_size: -
cdr3_length: 14
j_call: TRBJ2-5
cdr3_aa: CASSPGRARETQYF
cdr3_nt: TGTGCCAGTAGTCCCGGGAGGGCCCGGGAGACCCAGTACTTC

d_call: TRBD2
v_call: TRBV7-2
clone_size: -
cdr3_length: 15
j_call: TRBJ2-1
cdr3_aa: CASRTTSGGYNEQFF
cdr3_nt: TGTGCCAGCAGAACGACTAGCGGGGGCTACAATGAGCAGTTCTTC

d_call: TRBD1
v_call: TRBV28
clone_size: -
cdr3_length: 15
j_call: TRBJ1-2
cdr3_aa: CASSSLFDRADGYTF
cdr3_nt: TGTGCCAGCAGTTCCCTCTTCGACAGGGCCGATGGCTACACCTTC

d_call: -
v_call: TRBV10-2
clone_size: -
cdr3_length: 14
j_call: TRBJ2-7
cdr3_aa: CASRTQEISYEQYF
cdr3_nt: TGCGCCAGCAGGACCCAGGAGATCTCCTACGAGCAGTACTTC

d_call: -
v_call: TRBV7-9
clone_size: -
cdr3_length: 14
j_call: TRBJ2-1
cdr3_aa: CASSLDAGRNEQFF
cdr3_nt: TGTGCCAGCAGCTTAGATGCAGGGCGTAATGAGCAGTTCTTC

d_call: -
v_call: TRBV5-1
clone_size: -
cdr3_length: 13
j_call: TRBJ1-2
cdr3_aa: CASSLDGFYGYTF
cdr3_nt: TGCGCCAGCAGCTTGGATGGGTTCTATGGCTACACCTTC

d_call: -
v_call: TRBV4-3
clone_size: -
cdr3_length: 14
j_call: TRBJ2-1
cdr3_aa: CASSRDPRYNEQFF
cdr3_nt: TGCGCCAGCAGCCGGGACCCAAGGTACAATGAGCAGTTCTTC

d_call: TRBD1
v_call: TRBV5-1
clone_size: -
cdr3_length: 12
j_call: TRBJ2-7
cdr3_aa: CASSLTGAEQYF
cdr3_nt: TGCGCCAGCAGCTTAACAGGGGCCGAGCAGTACTTC

d_call: TRBD1
v_call: TRBV6-1
clone_size: -
cdr3_length: 14
j_call: TRBJ2-5
cdr3_aa: CASSVVTGAQTQYF
cdr3_nt: TGTGCCAGCAGTGTCGTTACAGGGGCGCAGACCCAGTACTTC

d_call: TRBD1
v_call: TRBV15
clone_size: -
cdr3_length: 19
j_call: TRBJ2-3
cdr3_aa: CATSRDRTTQGELTDTQYF
cdr3_nt: TGTGCCACCAGCAGAGATCGTACGACTCAGGGGGAGTTGACAGATACGCAGTATTTT

d_call: -
v_call: TRBV7-3
clone_size: -
cdr3_length: 14
j_call: TRBJ1-1
cdr3_aa: CASKIRYQNTEAFF
cdr3_nt: TGTGCCAGCAAGATCCGCTACCAGAACACTGAAGCTTTCTTT

d_call: TRBD1
v_call: TRBV6-5
clone_size: -
cdr3_length: 13
j_call: TRBJ1-5
cdr3_aa: CASSPTGDQPQHF
cdr3_nt: TGTGCCAGCAGTCCGACAGGGGATCAGCCCCAGCATTTT

d_call: -
v_call: TRBV11-2
clone_size: -
cdr3_length: 14
j_call: TRBJ2-5
cdr3_aa: CASSLGVSGETQYF
cdr3_nt: TGTGCCAGCAGCTTAGGGGTTAGCGGAGAGACCCAGTACTTC